One sample yielded the 12 T cell receptor beta chains listed below, sequenced in a study of cytomegalovirus exposure and HLA in healthy donors. Only in-frame clones appear in the TCRdb table, and some are missing; sequencing was by immunoSEQ multiplex PCR. Of roughly 68,000 clones listed, around nine tenths were seen once; the top ten hold 1.5% to 2%. Input material: PBMCs. All receptors come from a woman aged 18-29 years in good health and CMV-seronegative.

The rearrangement links TRBV6-1 to TRBJ1-5; tentative D call: TRBD1 (5 bases). There are 15 residues in the CDR3. Between the trimmed V and J ends, which lost 8 bases and 0 bases, there was a span of 14 bases. CDR1 is MNHNS, CDR2 SASEGT, per germline. Here the CDR3 reads CASLTDPYSNQPQHF. The DNA for the CDR3 is TGTGCCAGCCTGACAGACCCATATAGCAATCAGCCCCAGCATTTT.

The chain couples TRBV13 to TRBJ1-1, with 12 bases that match TRBD1. With V trimmed by 5 bases and J by 11 bases, 12 bases remained unmatched. The CDR3 sequence is 15 residues long. Germline CDR1 and CDR2: PRHDT and FYEKMQ (reference sequence). The DNA for the CDR3 is TGTGCCAGCAGCCGGGACAGGGGGCCCACCAAACGGGCTTTCTTT. Translating it yields CASSRDRGPTKRAFF.

CDR3 nucleotide sequence: TGTGCCAGCAGCTTAGTCAGGGGACTAGCCAATGAGCAGTTCTTC. Amino acids: CASSLVRGLANEQFF. This chain connects TRBV7-2 to TRBJ2-1, with 9 positions matching TRBD2. This CDR3 has 15 residues. The trim removed 1 base at V and 6 bases at J, leaving 4 bases unmatched. Germline assignment: CDR1 SGHTA and CDR2 FQGNSA. The full variable domain, with the rest looked up from reference TRBV7-2 and TRBJ2-1, is GAGVSQSPSNKVTEKGKDVELRCDPISGHTALYWYRQSLGQGLEFLIYFQGNSAPDKSGLPSDRFSAERTGGSVSTLTIQRTQQEDSAVYLCASSLVRGLANEQFFGPGTRLTVL.

This chain connects TRBV11-2 to TRBJ2-7; TRBD2 matches at 7 bases. The CDR3 consists of 13 residues. Germline-derived CDR1 and CDR2 are SGHAT and FQNNGV. V was clipped by 1 base and J by 6 bases; unmatched bases: 3. The DNA for the CDR3 is TGTGCCAGCAGCTTAGCCGGGGAGGGCGAGCAGTACTTC. This codes for CASSLAGEGEQYF. Full variable domain (missing parts from reference TRBV11-2 and TRBJ2-7): EAGVAQSPRYKIIEKRQSVAFWCNPISGHATLYWYQQILGQGPKLLIQFQNNGVVDDSQLPKDRFSAERLKGVDSTLKIQPAKLEDSAVYLCASSLAGEGEQYFGPGTRLTVT.

The V gene is TRBV10-1, the J gene TRBJ2-1; the match to TRBD2 covers 9 bases. CDR1 WNHNN and CDR2 SYGVQD come from the germline V gene (reference sequence). The CDR3 extends over 16 amino acids. The J segment lost 0 bases and the V segment lost 1 base, leaving 1 base of the junction unmatched. The CDR3 sequence is CASSELAGDSYNEQFF. The DNA for the CDR3 is TGCGCCAGCAGTGAGTTAGCGGGAGACTCCTACAATGAGCAGTTCTTC.

This clone was picked up a small number of times. This sample also contains other DNA sequences that code for the same CDR3. The V and J genes are TRBV4-3 and TRBJ1-1; D possibly corresponds to TRBD1 (5 bases). This CDR3 has 13 amino acids. Between the trimmed V and J ends, which lost 0 bases and 6 bases, there was a span of 8 bases. CDR1 and CDR2 (germline): LGHNA, YSLEER. In DNA, the CDR3 is TGCGCCAGCAGCCAAGATCAAGGGGCTGAAGCTTTCTTT. Amino acid sequence: CASSQDQGAEAFF.

The genes are TRBV28 and TRBJ1-1, with D unclear. CDR1 and CDR2 from the germline V gene are MDHEN and SYDVKM. V lost 5 bases and J 4 bases, leaving 14 bases between the germline ends. This CDR3 has 14 residues. The CDR3 loop is CASSPRTRFTEAFF. The CDR3 DNA reads as TGTGCCAGCAGTCCCCGTACGAGGTTCACTGAAGCTTTCTTT.

Notes on this clone: In this CDR3 the conserved last residue, phenylalanine or tryptophan, is missing, so a read error is likely. Because the CDR3's place on the DNA is in doubt, the DNA is left out and the CDR3 is given as listed by TCRdb. The V call is TRBV18, the J call TRBJ1-4; TRBD1 is the table's D call and was not checked against the DNA. From germline, CDR1 is KGHSH and CDR2 LQKENI. The CDR3 has 13 amino acids, counting both end residues. CDR3 residues: CASSPQTYWTVGI.

J is TRBJ2-7 and V is TRBV2, with TRBD1 matching over 8 bases. V was pared by 9 bases and J by 5 bases, with 6 bases of the junction left unmatched. The CDR3 runs to 12 residues. Germline-derived CDR1 and CDR2 are SNHLY and FYNNEI. CDR3 amino acids: CASRQGFNEQYF. CDR3 in DNA: TGTGCCAGTAGACAGGGGTTTAACGAGCAGTACTTC.

The rearrangement joins TRBV7-9 to TRBJ2-4; possible D gene TRBD2, 5 bases. CDR1 is SEHNR and CDR2 is FQNEAQ in the germline V gene (reference sequence). The CDR3 length is 15 residues. V was cut by 2 bases and J by 1 base, with 9 bases left in between. CDR3 protein: CASSLSSGAKNIQYF. As DNA, the CDR3 is TGTGCCAGCAGCTTAAGTTCGGGGGCCAAAAACATTCAGTACTTC.

The gene calls are TRBV19 and TRBJ2-3; a weak D match, TRBD2 (5 bases). V was clipped by 2 bases and J by 2 bases, with 11 bases between them. The CDR3 extends over 15 amino acids. Germline CDR1 and CDR2: LNHDA and SQIVND (reference sequence). The CDR3: CASSIIGSFTDTQYF. The CDR3, as DNA: TGTGCCAGTAGTATAATTGGGAGCTTCACAGATACGCAGTATTTT.

V and J are TRBV18 and TRBJ1-5; D is ambiguous. The CDR3 contains 15 residues. Per the germline V gene, CDR1 is KGHSH and CDR2 is LQKENI. Trimming left V 0 bases short and J 1 base short, with 7 bases between. The CDR3 nucleotides are TGTGCCAGCTCACCACCCGACAAAAGCAATCAGCCCCAGCATTTT. It yields the protein CASSPPDKSNQPQHF.